This entry describes one TCR beta chain. Its antigen is still unknown. The data are from a study of CD8+ T cells in alopecia areata. For the study at large: Twice a day, 5 to 10 mg of oral tofacitinib was administered to treated patients. Patients remained on tofacitinib for 6 to 18 months and then went 6 months without it. Study conclusions and caveats: With tofacitinib ongoing, many expanded lesional clones persisted in both scalp and blood.

cDNA reverse transcribed from extracted RNA served as the sequencing template. Using immunoSEQ multiplex PCR, the repertoire was profiled, and TCRdb retains in-frame clones only, with some absent. Among roughly 120,000 clones listed, approximately 59% were seen once. As to treatment: oral pan-JAK inhibitor, 5-10 mg twice daily. Germline V lookup: CDR1 MGHDK, CDR2 SYGVNS. The CDR3 spans 14 residues. Trimming cost V 6 bases and J 3 bases, with 14 bases left between them. The sequence came from a human donor with alopecia areata. The sequenced sample was CD8+ T cells sorted from blood, obtained at week 4, from a patient treated with tofacitinib. The chain couples TRBV25-1 to TRBJ1-2; possible D gene TRBD1, 6 bases. CDR3 DNA: TGTGCCAGCAGGAAAGTTGGGGGCGACTATGGCTACACCTTC. This sequence encodes CASRKVGGDYGYTF.